Given below is one T cell receptor gamma chain in context. Its target is unknown. The CDR3 is made up of 9 amino acids. V lost 10 bases, J lost 10 bases, and 5 bases stayed unmatched. This sample is drawn from a study of gamma delta lymphoproliferative disorders and STAT genes. Study at large: Delta libraries were made per EuroClonality-NGS working group procedure.

Overall study findings and caveats: Apart from a couple of gamma clonotypes, major patient clonotypes were public.

The receptor sequences were amplified from genomic DNA of peripheral blood mononuclear cells. TCRdb re-analyzed the multiplex PCR reads via CATT. The repertoire consists of about 2,500 gamma-chain clones, with around 19% occurring once and the leading ten covering 58%. The chain joins TRGV10 to TRGJ1 or TRGJ2. The J gene, missing from TCRdb, was assigned here through DNA to germline matching. TRGV10 falls under the ORF class, with uncertain function. The TCR sequence derives from a human donor with gamma-delta T-cell large granular lymphocyte leukemia. The sample taken for sequencing was blood. CDR3 in DNA: TGTGCTGCGTCGGACAAGAAACTCTTT. It specifies CAASDKKLF.